Shown below are 26 T cell receptor beta chains from a single sample sequenced in a study of T-cell reconstitution after alpha-beta-depleted transplantation in children. The TCRbeta library incorporated unique molecular identifiers. TCRdb called the PCR reads again in MiXCR, with one record for every CDR3 protein. Here the sample spans more than 15,000 distinct CDR3 sequences, roughly 7.6% being singletons. The sequenced sample was PBMCs, mostly from graft donor cells, obtained 60 days after TCRalphabeta/CD19-depleted stem cell transplant. The origin of the receptors is a boy younger than two who had a stem cell transplant for Wiskott-Aldrich syndrome, so the T cells may come from the graft donor.

Ten or more counts support this clonotype. This sequence joins TRBV5-1 and TRBJ2-4; D unresolved. V lost 1 base, J lost 6 bases, and 8 bases lay in between. The germline V gene has CDR1 SGHRS and CDR2 YFSETQ. The CDR3 loop spans 13 amino acids. DNA of the CDR3: TGCGCCAGCAGCTTGCGGGTTCCAAACATTCAGTACTTC. It yields the protein CASSLRVPNIQYF.

Many counts were recorded for this clonotype. V and J are TRBV20-1 and TRBJ2-4; the match to TRBD2 covers 7 bases. V lost 2 bases and J lost 3; bases outside the gene matches: 10. CDR1 is DFQATT, CDR2 SNEGSKA, per germline (reference sequence). The CDR3 spans 16 residues. The CDR3 sequence: CSARMGGSWDKNIQYF. The CDR3 region has the DNA TGCAGTGCTAGAATGGGCGGGAGCTGGGACAAAAACATTCAGTACTTC.

This chain uses TRBV5-1 with TRBJ2-2, with a tentative D call TRBD2 (6 bases). The ends were cut back, 3 bases at V and 2 bases at J, with 14 bases in the middle. Germline V gives CDR1 SGHRS, CDR2 YFSETQ. The CDR3 is made up of 16 amino acids. This chain's CDR3 is CASSSEVAVNTGELFF. DNA of the CDR3: TGCGCCAGCAGCTCCGAGGTAGCGGTAAACACCGGGGAGCTGTTTTTT.

In regard to this clonotype: A clone one base away is much larger, so this may be a read error. CDR3 region: CASRDRQGKGDGAQYF. CDR3 in DNA: TGTGCCAGCAGAGATCGACAGGGCAAGGGGGACGGGGCCCAGTACTTC. The chain recombines TRBV12-3 or TRBV12-4 with TRBJ2-5; the match to TRBD1 covers 7 bases. This CDR3 is built from 16 residues. J lost 9 bases, V lost 6 bases, and 19 bases had no gene match.

This clonotype was seen repeatedly, ten times or more. The chain carries TRBV25-1 and TRBJ2-1; TRBD2 might be the D (5 bases). V was cut by 1 base and J by 5 bases, with 9 bases left in between. Per germline, CDR1 MGHDK and CDR2 SYGVNS. CDR3 length: 14 residues. The CDR3 reads CASSESPGDNEQFF. The CDR3 coding sequence is TGTGCCAGCAGTGAATCCCCCGGGGACAATGAGCAGTTCTTC.

This clonotype was counted many times. The V and J genes are TRBV6-6 and TRBJ2-7, with TRBD2 matching 7 bases. Trimming cost V 0 bases and J 4 bases; bases outside gene matches: 6. The CDR3 length is 15 residues. Germline CDR1 MNHNY, CDR2 SVGAGI (reference sequence). CDR3 protein: CASSYSQLLAYEQYF. CDR3 in DNA: TGTGCCAGCAGTTACTCCCAATTACTAGCGTACGAGCAGTACTTC.

This clonotype was observed many times. This chain connects TRBV5-5 to TRBJ1-6; 8 positions agree with TRBD1. V was clipped by 4 bases and J by 10 bases; unmatched bases: 13. Looked up from germline, CDR1 is SGHKS and CDR2 is YYEKEE (reference sequence). The CDR3 totals 16 residues. The CDR3 protein is CASSIKSTGEGSPLHF. The CDR3 DNA is TGTGCCAGCAGCATAAAATCGACAGGGGAAGGCTCACCCCTCCACTTT.

This clonotype was seen ten or more times. V is TRBV3-1 and J is TRBJ2-2; 10 positions agree with TRBD2. The ends lost 1 base at V and 7 bases at J; junction bases unmatched: 3. The CDR3 contains 15 residues. Germline CDR1 is LGHDT and CDR2 is YNNKEL (reference sequence). The chain's CDR3 is CASSQGLAGIGELFF. The CDR3 DNA sequence: TGTGCCAGCAGCCAAGGACTAGCGGGCATCGGGGAGCTGTTTTTT.

This clonotype came up many times. The rearrangement uses TRBV30 and TRBJ2-1; 11 positions agree with TRBD2. The CDR3 runs 17 residues. Unmatched junction bases numbered 6, after V lost 0 bases and J lost 2 bases. The germline V gene encodes CDR1 GTSNPN and CDR2 SVGIG (reference sequence). For the CDR3, the DNA is TGTGCCTGGAGTGTAGCCGGGACTAGCGGACCCTACAATGAGCAGTTCTTC. It specifies CAWSVAGTSGPYNEQFF.

This clonotype was seen many times. The chain is built from TRBV20-1 and TRBJ1-4; D may be TRBD1 (5 bases). This CDR3 comprises 15 residues. The V end was cut by 6 bases, the J end by 7 bases, with 21 bases between. CDR1 and CDR2 from the germline V gene are DFQATT and SNEGSKA (reference sequence). The CDR3 nucleotides are TGCAGTGCCCCCAATCCGGGGGAAGAAGGTGAAAAACTGTTTTTT. This sequence encodes CSAPNPGEEGEKLFF.

There are many counts of this clonotype. The chain recombines TRBV5-1 with TRBJ1-1, with D perhaps matching TRBD1 (6 bases). Trimming shortened V by 5 bases and J by 3 bases, and 14 bases separated the two germline ends. This CDR3 is built from 14 residues. CDR1 is SGHRS and CDR2 is YFSETQ in the germline V gene. The CDR3 DNA sequence: TGCGCCAGCAGTCTTGGGGGGCTGTACACTGAAGCTTTCTTT. Protein product: CASSLGGLYTEAFF.

This clonotype was observed at least ten times. The genes are TRBV6-4 and TRBJ2-1; TRBD2 aligns across 7 bases. Trimming took 5 bases from V and 2 from J; bases not matched to a gene: 6. Germline CDR1 and CDR2: MRHNA and SNTAGT. CDR3 size: 15 residues. Written as DNA, the CDR3 is TGTGCCAGCAGTCTAGCGGTTGGGCCCTACAATGAGCAGTTCTTC. This sequence encodes CASSLAVGPYNEQFF.

This clonotype has ten or more counts. The chain uses TRBV7-6 and TRBJ2-7, with D perhaps matching TRBD2 (6 bases). V lost 4 bases, J lost 7 bases, and 20 bases lay in between. The CDR3 covers 15 residues. CDR1 is SGHVS, CDR2 FNYEAQ, per germline. The CDR3 DNA reads TGTGCCAGCAGCTCCTTCCGGGACTCCTTGGGAGAGCAGTACTTC. Translated, it gives CASSSFRDSLGEQYF. Using reference TRBV7-6 and TRBJ2-7 for the parts outside the CDR3, the full variable domain is GAGVSQSPRYKVTKRGQDVALRCDPISGHVSLYWYRQALGQGPEFLTYFNYEAQQDKSGLPNDRFSAERPEGSISTLTIQRTEQRDSAMYRCASSSFRDSLGEQYFGPGTRLTVT.

The sample holds many counts of this clonotype. The chain combines TRBV7-9 with TRBJ2-1; 9 bases fit TRBD1. The V gene end was trimmed by 5 bases and the J gene end by 6 bases; junction bases not matched to a gene: 11. The CDR3 has 16 amino acids. Looked up from germline, CDR1 is SEHNR and CDR2 is FQNEAQ (reference sequence). CDR3 nucleotides: TGTGCCAGCAGCCCCCGCCCGGGACAGGGAATCAATGAGCAGTTCTTC. Translated: CASSPRPGQGINEQFF.

This clonotype was picked up many times. This rearrangement joins TRBV5-1 to TRBJ2-3, with 10 bases fitting TRBD2. CDR3 size: 18 residues. With V trimmed by 1 base and J by 2 bases, 10 bases remained unmatched. Germline lookup yields CDR1 SGHRS and CDR2 YFSETQ. The CDR3 region is CASSLPVLAGAITDTQYF. CDR3 DNA sequence: TGCGCCAGCAGCTTGCCGGTTCTAGCGGGAGCCATCACAGATACGCAGTATTTT.

This clonotype was counted at least ten times. The CDR3 nucleotides read TGCGCCAGCAGCCTCGGAGCATCCAATGAGCAGTTCTTC. Amino acid sequence: CASSLGASNEQFF. The rearrangement joins TRBV5-1 to TRBJ2-1; unclear D gene. With 4 bases removed from V and 6 bases from J, the gap between germline ends came to 11 bases. This CDR3 spans 13 amino acids. Per the germline V gene, CDR1 is SGHRS and CDR2 is YFSETQ.

Only a few counts were recorded for this clonotype. The rearrangement uses TRBV7-9 and TRBJ2-7; D remains unclear. Germline CDR1 SEHNR, CDR2 FQNEAQ (reference sequence). Trimming cost V 5 bases and J 0 bases, with 5 bases left between them. This CDR3 contains 12 residues. CDR3 sequence: CASSLHSYEQYF. CDR3 in DNA: TGTGCCAGCAGCCTTCACTCCTACGAGCAGTACTTC.

This clonotype was seen at least ten times. The genes are TRBV12-3 or TRBV12-4 and TRBJ2-2; 7 bases are a match to TRBD1. This CDR3 contains 15 residues. V lost 5 bases and J lost 6; bases outside the gene matches: 9. The CDR3: CASSTRRQGSGELFF. CDR3 DNA: TGTGCCAGCAGTACCCGACGACAGGGATCCGGGGAGCTGTTTTTT.

The chain uses TRBV25-1 and TRBJ2-1; D gene ambiguous. This CDR3 has 13 residues. V lost 2 bases, J lost 7 bases, and 9 bases lay in between. Germline V gene data show CDR1 as MGHDK and CDR2 as SYGVNS. This CDR3 is CASSERVENEQFF. DNA for the CDR3: TGTGCCAGCAGTGAAAGGGTGGAGAATGAGCAGTTCTTC.

This clonotype was observed many times. The chain employs TRBV7-9 and TRBJ2-1; 9 bases are a match to TRBD2. Trimming at V came to 5 bases and at J to 10 bases, leaving 9 bases not matched to a gene. Germline V gives CDR1 SEHNR, CDR2 FQNEAQ (reference sequence). This CDR3 is built from 14 residues. The CDR3 here is CASSEVAGAMEQFF. Here the CDR3 DNA reads TGTGCCAGCAGCGAAGTAGCGGGAGCAATGGAGCAGTTCTTC.

This clonotype was detected many times. The CDR3 spells CASEGPDLYGYTF. The CDR3 DNA sequence: TGTGCCAGCGAGGGGCCCGATCTATATGGCTACACCTTC. The V gene is TRBV7-2, the J gene TRBJ1-2; possible D gene TRBD1, 5 bases. V shed 8 bases and J shed 5 bases, with 15 bases lying between them. Germline lookup yields CDR1 SGHTA and CDR2 FQGNSA. The CDR3 is 13 amino acids. Filled out from reference TRBV7-2 and TRBJ1-2, the complete variable domain reads GAGVSQSPSNKVTEKGKDVELRCDPISGHTALYWYRQSLGQGLEFLIYFQGNSAPDKSGLPSDRFSAERTGGSVSTLTIQRTQQEDSAVYLCASEGPDLYGYTFGSGTRLTVV.

The chain combines TRBV5-1 with TRBJ2-1; 9 bases map to TRBD2. Germline V gene sequence: CDR1 SGHRS, CDR2 YFSETQ. The CDR3 is made up of 17 amino acids. Trimming cost V 2 bases and J 6 bases; bases outside gene matches: 12. Here the CDR3 reads CASSLLAGAKGSNEQFF. The CDR3, as DNA: TGCGCCAGCAGCTTATTAGCGGGAGCCAAGGGGAGCAATGAGCAGTTCTTC.

The V gene is TRBV20-1, the J gene TRBJ1-4; D uncertain. Germline V gives CDR1 DFQATT, CDR2 SNEGSKA (reference sequence). CDR3 length equals 14 residues. Trimming removed 0 bases from V and 1 base from J, with 6 bases in between. CDR3 region: CSARDRRTNEKLFF. CDR3 in DNA: TGCAGTGCTAGAGATAGGAGAACTAATGAAAAACTGTTTTTT.

This clonotype appeared many times. The V and J genes are TRBV9 and TRBJ2-5; a weak D match, TRBD2 (6 bases). CDR3 length equals 18 residues. Germline lookup yields CDR1 SGDLS and CDR2 YYNGEE. V was shortened by 4 bases and J by 5 bases, with 27 bases between the two germline ends. This CDR3 reads CASSPRDLTETRGETQYF. As DNA, the CDR3 is TGTGCCAGCAGCCCCCGGGACTTGACAGAAACGCGGGGTGAGACCCAGTACTTC.

Turning to this clonotype: A much larger clonotype is one base distant, so this may be a read error. CDR3 in amino acids: CSARANTTGNRGYTF. CDR3 nucleotides: TGCAGTGCTAGAGCAAATACCACTGGGAATCGCGGCTACACCTTC. The chain couples TRBV20-1 to TRBJ1-2; D ambiguous. Germline CDR1 and CDR2: DFQATT and SNEGSKA (reference sequence). The CDR3 sequence is 15 residues long. Trimming removed 1 base at V and 8 bases at J, with 20 bases between.

This clonotype appeared many times. The chain has TRBV12-3 or TRBV12-4 and TRBJ2-6, with a possible D match to TRBD1 (7 bases). The CDR3 has 19 residues. Trimming took 4 bases from V and 0 from J, leaving 19 bases between them. This chain's CDR3 is CASSSRGRDSYSGANVLTF. The CDR3 nucleotides read TGTGCCAGCAGTTCCCGCGGGCGGGACAGCTACTCTGGGGCCAACGTCCTGACTTTC.